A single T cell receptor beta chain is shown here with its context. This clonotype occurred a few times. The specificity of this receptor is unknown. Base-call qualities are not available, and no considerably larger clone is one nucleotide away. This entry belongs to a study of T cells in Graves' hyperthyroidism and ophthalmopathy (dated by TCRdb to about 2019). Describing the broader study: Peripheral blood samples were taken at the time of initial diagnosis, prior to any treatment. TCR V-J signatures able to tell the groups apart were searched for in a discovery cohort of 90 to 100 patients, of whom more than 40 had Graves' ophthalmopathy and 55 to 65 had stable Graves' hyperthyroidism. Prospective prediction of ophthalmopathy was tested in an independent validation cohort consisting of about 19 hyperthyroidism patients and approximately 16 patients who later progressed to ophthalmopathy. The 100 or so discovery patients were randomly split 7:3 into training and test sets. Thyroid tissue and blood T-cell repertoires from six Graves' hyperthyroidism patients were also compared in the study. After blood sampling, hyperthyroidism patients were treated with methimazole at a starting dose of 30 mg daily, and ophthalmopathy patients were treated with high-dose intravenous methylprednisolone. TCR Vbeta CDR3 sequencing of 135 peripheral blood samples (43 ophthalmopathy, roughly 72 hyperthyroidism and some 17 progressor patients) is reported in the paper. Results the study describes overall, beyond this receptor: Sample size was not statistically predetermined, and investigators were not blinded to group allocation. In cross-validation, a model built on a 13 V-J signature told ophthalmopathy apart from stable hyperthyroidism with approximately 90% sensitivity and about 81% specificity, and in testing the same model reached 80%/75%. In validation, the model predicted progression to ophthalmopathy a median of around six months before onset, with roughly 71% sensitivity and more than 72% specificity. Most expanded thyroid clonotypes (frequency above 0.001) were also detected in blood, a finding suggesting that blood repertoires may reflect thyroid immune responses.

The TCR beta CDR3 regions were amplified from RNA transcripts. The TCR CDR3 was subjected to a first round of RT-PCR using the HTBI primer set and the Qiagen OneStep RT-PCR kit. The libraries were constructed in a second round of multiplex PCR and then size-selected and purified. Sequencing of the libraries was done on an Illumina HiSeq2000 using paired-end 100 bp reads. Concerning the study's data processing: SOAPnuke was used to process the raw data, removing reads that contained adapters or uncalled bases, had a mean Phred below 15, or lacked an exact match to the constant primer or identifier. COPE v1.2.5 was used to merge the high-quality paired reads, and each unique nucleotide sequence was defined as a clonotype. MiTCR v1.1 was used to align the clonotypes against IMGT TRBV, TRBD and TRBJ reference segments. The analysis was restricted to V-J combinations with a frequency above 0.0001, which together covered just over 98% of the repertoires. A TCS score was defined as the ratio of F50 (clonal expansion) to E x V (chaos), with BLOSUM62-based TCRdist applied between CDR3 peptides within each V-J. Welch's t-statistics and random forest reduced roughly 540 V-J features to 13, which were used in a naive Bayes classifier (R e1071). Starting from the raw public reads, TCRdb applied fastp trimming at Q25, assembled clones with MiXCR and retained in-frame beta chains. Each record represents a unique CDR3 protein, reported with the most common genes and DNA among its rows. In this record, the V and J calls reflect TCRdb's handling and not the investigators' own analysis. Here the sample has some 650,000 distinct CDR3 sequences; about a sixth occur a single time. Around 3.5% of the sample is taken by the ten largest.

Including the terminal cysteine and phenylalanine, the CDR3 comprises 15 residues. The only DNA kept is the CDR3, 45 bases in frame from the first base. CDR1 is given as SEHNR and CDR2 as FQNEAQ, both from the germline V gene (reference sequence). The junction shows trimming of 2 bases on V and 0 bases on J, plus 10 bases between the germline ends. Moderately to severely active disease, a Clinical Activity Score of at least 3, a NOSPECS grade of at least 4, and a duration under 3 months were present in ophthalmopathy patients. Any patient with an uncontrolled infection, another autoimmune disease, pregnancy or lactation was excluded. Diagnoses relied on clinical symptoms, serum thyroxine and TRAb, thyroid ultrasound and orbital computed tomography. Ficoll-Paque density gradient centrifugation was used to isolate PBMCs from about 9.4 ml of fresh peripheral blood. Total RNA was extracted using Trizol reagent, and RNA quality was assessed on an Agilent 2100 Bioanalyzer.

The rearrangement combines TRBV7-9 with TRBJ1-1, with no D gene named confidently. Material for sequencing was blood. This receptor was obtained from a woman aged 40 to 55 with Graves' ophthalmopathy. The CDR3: CASSLRSAMNTEAFF. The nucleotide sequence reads TGTGCCAGCAGCTTACGTTCAGCTATGAACACTGAAGCTTTCTTT.